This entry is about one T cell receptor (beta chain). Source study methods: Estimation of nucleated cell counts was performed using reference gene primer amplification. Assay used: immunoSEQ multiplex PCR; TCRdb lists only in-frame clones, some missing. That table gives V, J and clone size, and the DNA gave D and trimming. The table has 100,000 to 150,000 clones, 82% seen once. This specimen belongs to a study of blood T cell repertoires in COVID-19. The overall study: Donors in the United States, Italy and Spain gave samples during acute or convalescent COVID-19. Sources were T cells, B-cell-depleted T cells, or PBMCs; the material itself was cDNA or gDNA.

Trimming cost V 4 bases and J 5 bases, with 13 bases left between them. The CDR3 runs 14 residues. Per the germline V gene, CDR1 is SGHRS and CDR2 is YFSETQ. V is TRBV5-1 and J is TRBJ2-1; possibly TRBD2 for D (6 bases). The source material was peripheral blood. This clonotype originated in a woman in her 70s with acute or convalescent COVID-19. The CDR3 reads CASSRAGSDNEQFF. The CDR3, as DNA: TGCGCCAGCAGCCGGGCGGGGTCAGACAATGAGCAGTTCTTC.